Listed here are 13 T cell receptor beta chains from one sample, sequenced in a study of blood T cells in healthy people across ages. Using a J-beta primer mix together with a sample-barcoded 5' primer, a second PCR was run for roughly 6 to 12 cycles. Each CDR3 protein gets one entry after TCRdb re-called the 5' RACE reads with MiXCR. In the table there are approximately 800,000 distinct CDR3 sequences, approximately 65% of which are singletons. Sequencing was carried out using blood. These receptors were obtained from a young man in good health.

This chain connects TRBV27 to TRBJ1-6; D uncertain. Germline V gene sequence: CDR1 MNHEY, CDR2 SMNVEV (reference sequence). The length of the CDR3 is 14 residues. V was shortened by 5 bases and J by 8 bases, with 13 bases between the two germline ends. CDR3 residues: CASSIDMGYSPLHF. As DNA, the CDR3 is TGTGCCAGCAGTATCGACATGGGATATTCACCCCTCCACTTT.

This clonotype was seen only a few times. V gene TRBV4-2 combines with J gene TRBJ1-5; D gene ambiguous. The V gene lost 0 bases and the J gene lost 0 bases, with 12 bases spanning the gap. Germline CDR1 reads LGHNA; CDR2 reads YNFKEQ. The CDR3 is 17 residues long. The CDR3 DNA follows: TGTGCCAGCAGCCAAGACGGTGGCGGTAATAGCAATCAGCCCCAGCATTTT. It specifies CASSQDGGGNSNQPQHF.

The V call is TRBV12-3 or TRBV12-4, the J call TRBJ2-1; TRBD1 aligns across 9 bases. The length of the CDR3 is 15 residues. V shed 7 bases and J 3 bases; nucleotides not matched to a gene: 7. The CDR3 reads CASILGQGDYNEQFF. DNA of the CDR3: TGTGCCAGCATTCTGGGACAGGGCGACTACAATGAGCAGTTCTTC.

This clonotype was detected only a few times. V is TRBV10-3 and J is TRBJ2-5, with 9 bases aligning to TRBD2. J lost 3 bases, V lost 6 bases, and 2 bases had no gene match. This CDR3 comprises 13 residues. Germline V CDR1 and CDR2: ENHRY, SYGVKD. The DNA for the CDR3 is TGTGCCATCAGCGCGGGGGGGGAAGAGACCCAGTACTTC. Its protein product is CAISAGGEETQYF.

This chain uses TRBV3-1 with TRBJ2-7; possibly TRBD1 or TRBD2 for D (5 bases each). There are 14 residues in the CDR3. Germline CDR1 and CDR2: LGHDT and YNNKEL (reference sequence). V lost 3 bases and J lost 6, with 15 bases in between. As DNA, the CDR3 is TGTGCCAGCAGCCATCCGGGGCCATCAGGCGAGCAGTACTTC. Translation gives CASSHPGPSGEQYF.

The V gene is TRBV6-2 or TRBV6-3, the J gene TRBJ1-1, with a tentative D call TRBD1 (5 bases). The CDR3 covers 18 residues. Trimming took off 0 bases at V and 2 bases at J, with 19 bases between the two ends. Germline values: CDR1 MNHEY, CDR2 SVGEGT. The CDR3 DNA is TGTGCCAGCAGTTACTCGGGTAGGGGAGGACCCGCAAACACTGAAGCTTTCTTT. Its protein is CASSYSGRGGPANTEAFF.

The genes are TRBV27 and TRBJ1-6; D unresolved. V was shortened by 3 bases and J by 13 bases, with 7 bases between the two germline ends. The CDR3 loop spans 11 amino acids. Germline values: CDR1 MNHEY, CDR2 SMNVEV (reference sequence). CDR3 bases: TGTGCCAGCAGTTTGGGTGGGCCCCTCCACTTT. This gives the protein CASSLGGPLHF.

The genes are TRBV9 and TRBJ2-4, with a weak D call TRBD2 (7 bases). The CDR3 length is 16 residues. CDR1 and CDR2 (germline): SGDLS, YYNGEE. The V and J ends lost 5 bases and 2 bases respectively, with 17 bases between them. DNA for the CDR3: TGTGCCAGCAGTCTACAAGGGGGGGCTCCCAAAAACATTCAGTACTTC. It specifies CASSLQGGAPKNIQYF. Full variable domain (remainder filled in from reference TRBV9 and TRBJ2-4): DSGVTQTPKHLITATGQRVTLRCSPRSGDLSVYWYQQSLDQGLQFLIQYYNGEERAKGNILERFSAQQFPDLHSELNLSSLELGDSALYFCASSLQGGAPKNIQYFGAGTRLSVL.

Only a few counts were recorded for this clonotype. The V and J genes are TRBV4-1 and TRBJ2-7; 12 bases map to TRBD2. The germline gives CDR1 MGHRA, CDR2 YSYEKL. There are 19 residues in the CDR3. V was clipped by 0 bases and J by 0 bases; unmatched bases: 9. The DNA for the CDR3 is TGCGCCAGCAGCCAAGATACTAGCGGGGGGCCCATACTCTCCTACGAGCAGTACTTC. Translation gives CASSQDTSGGPILSYEQYF.

The chain couples TRBV6-1 to TRBJ1-2; 8 bases are shared with TRBD1. Germline trimming cut 1 base from V and 4 bases from J; bases unmatched to any gene: 11. This CDR3 has 17 amino acids. CDR1 and CDR2 from the germline V gene are MNHNS and SASEGT. The CDR3 bases are TGTGCCAGCAGTGAAGGGGCAGGGGGCGTAGGGTTCTATGGCTACACCTTC. It yields the protein CASSEGAGGVGFYGYTF.

This chain connects TRBV20-1 to TRBJ2-1; a weak D match, TRBD2 (7 bases). The germline gives CDR1 DFQATT, CDR2 SNEGSKA (reference sequence). The CDR3 loop spans 15 amino acids. V was clipped by 8 bases and J by 4 bases, with 21 bases between them. The CDR3 DNA sequence: TGCAGTACCAGGGACTACCGGGGGACATACAATGAGCAGTTCTTC. Translation: CSTRDYRGTYNEQFF.

The rearrangement joins TRBV9 to TRBJ2-5, with TRBD1 identical over 11 bases. Judging by the DNA end, TRBJ2-7 fits better; the J call may be wrong. CDR3 size: 16 residues. The germline gives CDR1 SGDLS, CDR2 YYNGEE. This CDR3 reads CASSVAAGTGGYEQYF. The CDR3 region has the DNA TGTGCCAGCAGCGTAGCCGCCGGGACAGGGGGCTACGAGCAGTACTTC.

The gene calls are TRBV2 and TRBJ2-5, with 8 nucleotides matching TRBD1. Germline CDR1 is SNHLY and CDR2 is FYNNEI. The CDR3 covers 13 residues. J gave up 5 bases and V 6 bases, and 5 bases lay outside the gene matches. CDR3 bases: TGTGCCAGCAGACCCGGACAGGGCGAGACCCAGTACTTC. It encodes CASRPGQGETQYF. The complete variable domain, with remaining parts taken from reference TRBV2 and TRBJ2-5, reads EPEVTQTPSHQVTQMGQEVILRCVPISNHLYFYWYRQILGQKVEFLVSFYNNEISEKSEIFDDQFSVERPDGSNFTLKIRSTKLEDSAMYFCASRPGQGETQYFGPGTRLLVL.